Presented here are 9 T cell receptor beta chains from one specimen sequenced in a study of vaccination and CD4 T cells after COVID-19. Sequenced with the Oncomine TCR Beta short-read assay was DNA taken from cultured CD4+ T cells. TCRdb re-called the PCR reads through MiXCR, storing one row per CDR3 protein. Here the sample spans 11,000 to 15,000 distinct CDR3 sequences, more than 40% being singletons. Noted treatment: approximately nine-day PBMC culture with coronavirus spike peptide pools or control peptides (ViraFEST assay). Their antigens remain unidentified. The specimen was CD4+ T cells from blood, cultured in vitro. The receptors come from a human donor who had recovered from COVID-19.

This chain links TRBV28 with TRBJ2-7; a possible D gene is TRBD1 (5 bases). V was cut by 3 bases and J by 9 bases, with 15 bases left in between. The CDR3 has 13 amino acids. The V gene's germline CDR1 is MDHEN and CDR2 SYDVKM. The CDR3 reads CASSFQGSIVQYF. CDR3 in DNA: TGTGCCAGCAGTTTTCAGGGTTCAATAGTGCAGTACTTC.

This clonotype was picked up a small number of times. V is TRBV6-5 and J is TRBJ2-1; D is ambiguous. Germline CDR1 and CDR2: MNHEY and SVGAGI. Trimming shortened V by 0 bases and J by 1 base, and 10 bases separated the two germline ends. This CDR3 is built from 16 residues. In DNA form, the CDR3 reads TGTGCCAGCAGTTACTCCTACGATCGGTCCTACAATGAGCAGTTCTTC. This encodes CASSYSYDRSYNEQFF.

CDR3 sequence: CASSQDLGADQPQHF. The CDR3 DNA follows: TGTGCCAGCAGCCAAGATTTGGGGGCCGATCAGCCCCAGCATTTT. This chain links TRBV4-2 with TRBJ1-5, with a weak D call TRBD1 (6 bases). The V end lost 0 bases, the J end lost 5 bases, and 11 bases lay between the germline ends. The CDR3 is 15 residues long. Germline CDR1 is LGHNA and CDR2 is YNFKEQ.

As DNA, the CDR3 is TGTGCCAGCAGTTTCGGCGGGAACCAAAATTCACCCCTCCACTTT. Its protein is CASSFGGNQNSPLHF. The genes are TRBV12-3 or TRBV12-4 and TRBJ1-6; D remains unclear. The ends were cut back, 3 bases at V and 7 bases at J, with 13 bases in the middle. The CDR3 is made up of 15 amino acids.

This chain joins TRBV12-3 or TRBV12-4 and TRBJ2-3; no clear D. This CDR3 region has 12 residues. The V end lost 2 bases, the J end lost 2 bases, and 2 bases lay between the germline ends. The CDR3 DNA follows: TGTGCCAGCAGTTTACCCACAGATACGCAGTATTTT. Translating it yields CASSLPTDTQYF.

In its sample, this clonotype was seen a few times. The chain uses TRBV28 and TRBJ1-1; D gene unclear. Deletions cut 6 bases from V and 6 bases from J, with 14 bases between. The germline V gene has CDR1 MDHEN and CDR2 SYDVKM. This CDR3 region has 13 residues. The CDR3 region is CASRLQEWAEAFF. The CDR3 DNA reads TGTGCCAGCAGGTTGCAGGAGTGGGCTGAAGCTTTCTTT. The whole variable domain, filled in from reference TRBV28 and TRBJ1-1, reads DVKVTQSSRYLVKRTGEKVFLECVQDMDHENMFWYRQDPGLGLRLIYFSYDVKMKEKGDIPEGYSVSREKKERFSLILESASTNQTSMYLCASRLQEWAEAFFGQGTRLTVV.

The chain couples TRBV5-1 to TRBJ2-3; TRBD1 might be the D (6 bases). The CDR3 runs to 16 residues. Germline CDR1 SGHRS, CDR2 YFSETQ. Trimming pared 3 bases from V and 4 bases from J, leaving 18 bases between. CDR3: CASSSTGTPGADTQYF. The CDR3 coding sequence is TGCGCCAGCAGCTCGACCGGGACACCCGGGGCAGATACGCAGTATTTT.

This clonotype was seen only once. The chain combines TRBV7-8 with TRBJ1-3; possibly TRBD1 for D (5 bases). Trimming removed 1 base from V and 3 bases from J, with 10 bases in between. Germline loops: CDR1 SGHVS, CDR2 FQNEAQ. CDR3 length: 15 amino acids. DNA of the CDR3: TGTGCCAGCAGCTTAGGTCCAGGGTTTGGAAACACCATATATTTT. Amino acid sequence: CASSLGPGFGNTIYF. Based on the CDR3 plus reference TRBV7-8 and TRBJ1-3, the full variable domain is GAGVSQSPRYKVAKRGQDVALRCDPISGHVSLFWYQQALGQGPEFLTYFQNEAQLDKSGLPSDRFFAERPEGSVSTLKIQRTQQEDSAVYLCASSLGPGFGNTIYFGEGSWLTVV.

This clonotype was seen only a few times. The chain is built from TRBV14 and TRBJ1-5; D is unclear. This CDR3 region has 13 residues. Deletions cut 1 base from V and 3 bases from J, with 4 bases between. Germline assignment: CDR1 SGHDN and CDR2 FVKESK. The CDR3 coding sequence is TGTGCCAGCAGCCAAGGGATCAATCAGCCCCAGCATTTT. It specifies CASSQGINQPQHF.